These 5 T cell receptor beta chains share one sample of origin, sequenced in a study of breast tumors, draining lymph nodes, adjacent tissues. Axillary draining lymph nodes of breast cancer patients supplied the node samples. TCRdb fed the multiplex PCR reads into MiXCR, producing one record per CDR3 protein. The sample holds some 200,000 distinct CDR3 sequences, around 29% seen once. The sample was axillary lymph node tissue. The receptors were sampled from a female donor with breast cancer. Some clones in this sample may be carry-over from other donors' samples.

This clonotype has ten or more counts. It may be a read error: a sequence one base away is much more abundant. This CDR3 is CASSPRDRGLTGAHVLTF. The CDR3 DNA reads as TGTGCTAGCAGCCCCCGGGACAGGGGGCTCACTGGGGCCCACGTCCTGACTTTC. The V and J genes are TRBV7-7 and TRBJ2-6, with 12 bases matching TRBD1. The germline CDR1 and CDR2 sequences are SSHAT and FNYEAQ (reference sequence). CDR3 length equals 18 residues. The full variable domain, in which reference TRBV7-7 and TRBJ2-6 provide the parts outside the CDR3, is GAGVSQSPRYKVTKRGQDVTLRCDPISSHATLYWYQQALGQGPEFLTYFNYEAQPDKSGLPSDRFSAERPEGSISTLTIQRTEQRDSAMYRCASSPRDRGLTGAHVLTFGAGSRLTVL.

This chain connects TRBV2 to TRBJ1-1; the D is unclear. Germline V CDR1 and CDR2: SNHLY, FYNNEI. V lost 10 bases and J 5 bases, leaving 14 bases between the germline ends. The CDR3 covers 12 residues. In nucleotides, the CDR3 is TGTGCCACCTCCCAGGAGGATACTGAAGCTTTCTTT. This encodes CATSQEDTEAFF.

Ten or more counts support this clonotype. The chain is built from TRBV2 and TRBJ2-2, with D possibly matching TRBD1 (6 bases). The CDR3 runs to 13 residues. CDR1 is SNHLY and CDR2 is FYNNEI in the germline V gene. Trimming took 3 bases from V and 4 from J, leaving 6 bases between them. DNA for the CDR3: TGTGCCAGCAGTGACAGGGGCACCGGGGAGCTGTTTTTT. This codes for CASSDRGTGELFF. Together with reference TRBV2 and TRBJ2-2, the CDR3 gives the full variable domain: EPEVTQTPSHQVTQMGQEVILRCVPISNHLYFYWYRQILGQKVEFLVSFYNNEISEKSEIFDDQFSVERPDGSNFTLKIRSTKLEDSAMYFCASSDRGTGELFFGEGSRLTVL.

This clonotype was observed at least ten times. The chain joins TRBV11-1 to TRBJ2-7, with 7 bases fitting TRBD2. The V gene end was trimmed by 5 bases and the J gene end by 4 bases; junction bases not matched to a gene: 11. The CDR3 totals 15 residues. The germline V gene has CDR1 SGHAT and CDR2 FQDESV (reference sequence). CDR3 sequence (DNA): TGTGCCAGCAGCGGGGAGGGGACTGGGATTTACGAGCAGTACTTC. It encodes CASSGEGTGIYEQYF.

This clonotype occurred many times. This chain uses TRBV20-1 with TRBJ1-2; D is possibly TRBD1 (6 bases). Per the germline V gene, CDR1 is DFQATT and CDR2 is SNEGSKA (reference sequence). The CDR3 is made up of 15 amino acids. The V and J ends lost 1 base and 3 bases respectively, with 15 bases between them. The CDR3 nucleotides read TGCAGTGCTAGAGGACAGGCTTGGGGGGACTATGGCTACACCTTC. The encoded protein is CSARGQAWGDYGYTF.